One sample yielded the 10 T cell receptor beta chains listed below, sequenced in a study of early T cells in non-severe SARS-CoV-2 infection. TCRdb passed the 5' RACE reads through MiXCR, listing each CDR3 protein once. The sample lists roughly 71,000 distinct CDR3 sequences; 13% were seen once. Specimen: whole blood. All receptors derive from an adult who was a healthcare worker with PCR-confirmed SARS-CoV-2 infection or an uninfected control (not recorded which).

J is TRBJ2-1 and V is TRBV20-1; 8 bases fit TRBD2. CDR1 and CDR2 (germline): DFQATT, SNEGSKA (reference sequence). J was trimmed by 4 bases and V by 1 base; bases with no gene match: 3. The CDR3 is made up of 14 amino acids. The CDR3 sequence is CSARVLAGYNEQFF. The CDR3 coding sequence is TGCAGTGCTAGAGTTCTAGCGGGTTACAATGAGCAGTTCTTC.

This chain joins TRBV5-1 and TRBJ1-4; D is possibly TRBD1 (5 bases). The CDR3 loop spans 15 amino acids. Germline lookup yields CDR1 SGHRS and CDR2 YFSETQ. V shed 4 bases and J shed 4 bases, with 14 bases lying between them. Here the CDR3 DNA reads TGCGCCAGCAGCCTTTCCGGGACCGATAATGAAAAACTGTTTTTT. This codes for CASSLSGTDNEKLFF.

The V and J genes are TRBV7-9 and TRBJ2-6; D is uncertain. This CDR3 spans 14 amino acids. The germline CDR1 and CDR2 sequences are SEHNR and FQNEAQ (reference sequence). Trimming took 4 bases from V and 4 from J, leaving 8 bases between them. CDR3 bases: TGTGCCAGCAGCTCCGGCGAAGGGGCCAACGTCCTGACTTTC. Protein sequence: CASSSGEGANVLTF.

The table lists this clonotype with many counts. The rearrangement joins TRBV6-1 to TRBJ1-2; D remains unclear. CDR1 MNHNS and CDR2 SASEGT come from the germline V gene. Trimming shortened V by 5 bases and J by 2 bases, and 6 bases separated the two germline ends. The CDR3 covers 12 residues. The CDR3 protein is CASSRQNYGYTF. The CDR3 DNA reads TGTGCCAGCAGTCGACAAAACTATGGCTACACCTTC.

V is TRBV10-2 and J is TRBJ2-4, with TRBD2 identical over 9 bases. Looked up from germline, CDR1 is WSHSY and CDR2 is SAAADI. The CDR3 is 17 residues long. The ends lost 3 bases at V and 0 bases at J; junction bases unmatched: 6. The CDR3 loop is CASSDKRGATAKNIQYF. CDR3 DNA sequence: TGCGCCAGCAGTGATAAGCGGGGGGCGACAGCCAAAAACATTCAGTACTTC.

The chain joins TRBV15 to TRBJ2-7; TRBD1 agrees at 7 bases. The ends lost 5 bases at V and 6 bases at J; junction bases unmatched: 10. Germline values: CDR1 LNHNV, CDR2 YYDKDF (reference sequence). The CDR3 loop spans 14 amino acids. The CDR3 spells CATSFQDRVGEQYF. CDR3 sequence (DNA): TGTGCCACCAGCTTTCAAGACAGGGTCGGCGAGCAGTACTTC.

V gene TRBV9 combines with J gene TRBJ1-1, with no clear D. CDR1 and CDR2 from the germline V gene are SGDLS and YYNGEE. The V end lost 4 bases, the J end lost 6 bases, and 10 bases lay between the germline ends. The CDR3 contains 12 residues. CDR3: CASSPQRAEAFF. DNA of the CDR3: TGTGCCAGCAGCCCCCAGAGGGCTGAAGCTTTCTTT.

This sequence joins TRBV4-1 and TRBJ2-3; D is unclear. From germline, CDR1 is MGHRA and CDR2 YSYEKL. The CDR3 consists of 15 residues. Trimming cost V 0 bases and J 2 bases, with 9 bases left between them. The CDR3 DNA is TGCGCCAGCAGCCAAGATACCCGGTACACAGATACGCAGTATTTT. Protein product: CASSQDTRYTDTQYF.

This clonotype was detected many times. This chain connects TRBV5-6 to TRBJ1-1, with no clear D. The germline CDR1 and CDR2 sequences are SGHDT and YYEEEE. Trimming took off 2 bases at V and 1 base at J, with 9 bases between the two ends. The CDR3 covers 14 residues. The CDR3 DNA sequence: TGTGCCAGCAGCTTTTCCGGGAGGAACACTGAAGCTTTCTTT. Its translation is CASSFSGRNTEAFF.

This clonotype was seen many times. V gene TRBV28 combines with J gene TRBJ1-2; 7 positions match TRBD1. Per germline, CDR1 MDHEN and CDR2 SYDVKM. The CDR3 length is 13 residues. V dropped 6 bases and J dropped 6; count of bases not matched to a gene: 7. The CDR3 loop is CASRTGTVNGYTF. In DNA, the CDR3 is TGTGCCAGCAGAACCGGGACAGTTAATGGCTACACCTTC.